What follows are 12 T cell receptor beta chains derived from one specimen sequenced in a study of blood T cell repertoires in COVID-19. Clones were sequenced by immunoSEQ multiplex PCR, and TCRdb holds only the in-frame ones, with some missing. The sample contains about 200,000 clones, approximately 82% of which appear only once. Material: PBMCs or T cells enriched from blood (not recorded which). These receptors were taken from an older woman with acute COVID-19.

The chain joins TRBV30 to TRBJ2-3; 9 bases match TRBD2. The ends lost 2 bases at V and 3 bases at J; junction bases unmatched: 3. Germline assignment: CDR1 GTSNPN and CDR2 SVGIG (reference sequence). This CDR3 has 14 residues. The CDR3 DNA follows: TGTGCCTGGAGTTCTGGACTAGCGACAGATACGCAGTATTTT. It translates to CAWSSGLATDTQYF.

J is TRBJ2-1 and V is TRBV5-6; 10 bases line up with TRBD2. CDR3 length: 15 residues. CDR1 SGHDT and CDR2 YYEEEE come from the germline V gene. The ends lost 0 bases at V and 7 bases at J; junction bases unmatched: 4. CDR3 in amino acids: CASSLGGSGRNEQFF. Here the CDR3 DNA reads TGTGCCAGCAGCTTGGGAGGTAGCGGGAGGAATGAGCAGTTCTTC.

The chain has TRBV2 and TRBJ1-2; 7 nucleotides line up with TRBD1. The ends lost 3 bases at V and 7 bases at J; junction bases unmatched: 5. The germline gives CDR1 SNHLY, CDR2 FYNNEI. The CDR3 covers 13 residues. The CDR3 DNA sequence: TGTGCCAGCAGTGAGATGCAGGGGGGTGGCTACACCTTC. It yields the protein CASSEMQGGGYTF.

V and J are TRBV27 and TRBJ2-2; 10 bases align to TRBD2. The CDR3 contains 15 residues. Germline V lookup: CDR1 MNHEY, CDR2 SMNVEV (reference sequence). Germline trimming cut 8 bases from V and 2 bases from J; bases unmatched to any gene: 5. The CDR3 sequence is CASVRTSGNTGELFF. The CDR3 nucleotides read TGTGCCAGCGTTCGGACTAGCGGTAACACCGGGGAGCTGTTTTTT.

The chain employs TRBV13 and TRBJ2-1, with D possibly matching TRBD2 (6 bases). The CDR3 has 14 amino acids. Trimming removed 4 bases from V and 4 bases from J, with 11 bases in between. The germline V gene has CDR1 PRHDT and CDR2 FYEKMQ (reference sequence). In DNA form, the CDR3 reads TGTGCCAGCAGCTCAACGGGGGATTACAATGAGCAGTTCTTC. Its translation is CASSSTGDYNEQFF.

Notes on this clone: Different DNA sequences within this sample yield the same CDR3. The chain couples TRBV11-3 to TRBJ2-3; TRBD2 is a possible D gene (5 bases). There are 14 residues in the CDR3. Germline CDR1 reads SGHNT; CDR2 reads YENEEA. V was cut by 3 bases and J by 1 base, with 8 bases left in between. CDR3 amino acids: CASSLSRGTDTQYF. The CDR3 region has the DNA TGTGCCAGCAGCTTGTCGAGGGGCACAGATACGCAGTATTTT.

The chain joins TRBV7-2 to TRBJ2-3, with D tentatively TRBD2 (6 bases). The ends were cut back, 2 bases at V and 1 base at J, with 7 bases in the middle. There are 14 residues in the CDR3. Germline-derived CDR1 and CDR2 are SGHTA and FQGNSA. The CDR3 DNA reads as TGTGCCAGCAGCTTAAGGAGGGGCACAGATACGCAGTATTTT. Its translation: CASSLRRGTDTQYF.

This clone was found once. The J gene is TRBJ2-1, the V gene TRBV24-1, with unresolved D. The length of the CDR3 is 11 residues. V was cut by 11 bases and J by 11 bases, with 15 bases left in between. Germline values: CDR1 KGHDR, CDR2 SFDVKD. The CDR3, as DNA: TGTGCCAGCGCCGGAGACTCGCAGCAGTTCTTC. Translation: CASAGDSQQFF.

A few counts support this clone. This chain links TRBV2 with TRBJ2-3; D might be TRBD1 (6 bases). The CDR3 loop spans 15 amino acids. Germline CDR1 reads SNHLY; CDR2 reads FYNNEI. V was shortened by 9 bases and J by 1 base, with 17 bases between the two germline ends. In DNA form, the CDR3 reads TGTGCCAGAACACAGGGATCAGTAGGCACAGATACGCAGTATTTT. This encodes CARTQGSVGTDTQYF.

Here the CDR3 DNA reads TGTGCCAGCAGCGGGGTTACAGGGGCTATCTCTGGAAACACCATATATTTT. As protein: CASSGVTGAISGNTIYF. The genes are TRBV7-6 and TRBJ1-3; 7 positions agree with TRBD1. V lost 5 bases and J lost 0; bases outside the gene matches: 10. Germline CDR1 SGHVS, CDR2 FNYEAQ. The CDR3 length is 17 residues.

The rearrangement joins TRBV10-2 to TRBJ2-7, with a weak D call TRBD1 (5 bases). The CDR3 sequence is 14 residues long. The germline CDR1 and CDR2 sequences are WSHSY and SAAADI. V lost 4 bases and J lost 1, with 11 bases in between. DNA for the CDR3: TGCGCCAGCAGTGGGGGCAGACTGTCCTACGAGCAGTACTTC. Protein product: CASSGGRLSYEQYF.

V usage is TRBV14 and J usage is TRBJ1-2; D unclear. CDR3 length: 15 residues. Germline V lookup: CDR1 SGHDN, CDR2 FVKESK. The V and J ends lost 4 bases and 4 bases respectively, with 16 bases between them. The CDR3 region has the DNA TGTGCCAGCAGCCCAGATCCAGTACAACCCTATGGCTACACCTTC. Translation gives CASSPDPVQPYGYTF.